A selection of T cell receptor beta chains follows, all from one sample in a study of T cells in Graves' hyperthyroidism and ophthalmopathy. TCRdb reprocessed the multiplex PCR reads with MiXCR, giving one entry per CDR3 protein. The sample lists fewer than 750,000 distinct CDR3 sequences, about 43% occurring once. The material sequenced was peripheral blood or thyroid tissue (not recorded which). The receptors were gathered from a woman younger than 30 with Graves' hyperthyroidism. Both conserved end residues are part of each CDR3. The order of the fields is clone size, D gene, V gene, J gene, CDR3 protein, CDR3 DNA. The D gene is left open where the match is weak. The size field is filled for only some rows; it gives once, few, many or a size class.

many,NA,TRBV29-1,TRBJ2-7,CSVDVGGSYEQYF,TGCAGCGTTGATGTGGGGGGATCCTACGAGCAGTACTTC
NA,NA,TRBV19,TRBJ1-2,CARWSGAGYTF,TGTGCAAGATGGTCAGGAGCTGGCTACACCTTC
NA,NA,TRBV24-1,TRBJ1-5,CATSGTGLATGETQHF,TGTGCCACCAGTGGAACGGGACTAGCAACGGGGGAGACCCAGCATTTT
NA,TRBD1,TRBV24-1,TRBJ2-6,CATSDQGATGANVLTF,TGTGCCACCAGTGACCAGGGGGCTACTGGGGCCAACGTCCTGACTTTC
NA,NA,TRBV30,TRBJ2-2,CAWSVRGPGELFF,TGTGCCTGGAGTGTACGGGGTCCCGGGGAGCTGTTTTTT
NA,TRBD1,TRBV24-1,TRBJ1-4,CATSDGTGGTLNNEKLFF,TGTGCCACCAGTGATGGGACAGGGGGGACACTGAATAATGAAAAACTGTTTTTT
NA,TRBD1,TRBV7-9,TRBJ1-2,CASSAQGVHGYTF,TGTGCCAGCAGCGCACAGGGGGTCCATGGCTACACCTTC
once,TRBD1,TRBV12-3/TRBV12-4,TRBJ1-4,CASSLGQATNEKLFF,TGTGCCAGCAGTTTGGGACAGGCAACTAATGAAAAACTGTTTTTT
NA,NA,TRBV20-1,TRBJ1-2,CSVPDGYTF,TGCAGTGTCCCTGATGGGTACACCTTC
NA,NA,TRBV7-8,TRBJ2-7,CASGPLRANSYEQYF,TGTGCCAGCGGCCCCCTCCGGGCTAACTCCTACGAGCAGTACTTC
many,NA,TRBV29-1,TRBJ1-1,CSVQDLGGNTEAFF,TGCAGCGTCCAAGACCTTGGTGGGAACACTGAAGCTTTCTTT
many,NA,TRBV29-1,TRBJ2-1,CSVADHEQFF,TGCAGCGTCGCGGACCATGAGCAGTTCTTC
NA,NA,TRBV20-1,TRBJ2-5,CSATRGRRIQETQYF,TGCAGTGCTACCCGAGGACGGCGGATTCAAGAGACCCAGTACTTC
many,NA,TRBV7-2,TRBJ1-5,CASSPHRTSNQPQHF,TGTGCCAGCAGCCCCCACCGGACTTCCAATCAGCCCCAGCATTTT
once,TRBD2,TRBV2,TRBJ2-1,CASRGLAEYNEQFF,TGTGCCAGTAGAGGACTAGCGGAATACAATGAGCAGTTCTTC
NA,NA,TRBV29-1,TRBJ2-7,CSVEGAGFEQYF,TGCAGCGTTGAGGGCGCCGGATTCGAGCAGTACTTC
NA,TRBD2,TRBV7-6,TRBJ2-2,CASSLGSGSNTGELFF,TGTGCCAGCAGCTTAGGGAGCGGGAGTAACACCGGGGAGCTGTTTTTT
NA,TRBD1,TRBV29-1,TRBJ1-2,CSIQGAGYTF,TGCAGCATTCAGGGGGCTGGCTACACCTTC
NA,TRBD1,TRBV15,TRBJ2-6,CATSSPTGVNVLTF,TGTGCCACCAGCAGCCCGACAGGGGTGAACGTCCTGACTTTC
many,TRBD1,TRBV7-3,TRBJ2-7,CASSWDSAYEQYF,TGTGCCAGCAGCTGGGACAGCGCCTACGAGCAGTACTTC
many,NA,TRBV28,TRBJ1-5,CASSQERPQHF,TGTGCCAGCAGTCAGGAAAGGCCCCAGCATTTT
many,NA,TRBV2,TRBJ1-2,CASSGEADYGYTF,TGTGCCAGCAGCGGCGAGGCGGACTATGGCTACACCTTC
NA,TRBD1,TRBV28,TRBJ2-7,CASTSPGQGKGQYF,TGTGCCAGCACCTCTCCGGGACAGGGTAAGGGGCAGTACTTC
few,NA,TRBV6-1,TRBJ2-7,CASSEEVRENYEQYF,TGTGCCAGCAGTGAAGAGGTCCGGGAAAACTACGAGCAGTACTTC
once,NA,TRBV7-9,TRBJ1-1,CASSLAGGMAFF,TGTGCCAGCAGCTTAGCGGGAGGGATGGCTTTCTTT
many,TRBD2,TRBV20-1,TRBJ2-5,CSARDRASGSLETQYF,TGCAGTGCTAGAGATCGGGCTAGCGGGAGCCTAGAGACCCAGTACTTC
NA,NA,TRBV24-1,TRBJ2-1,CATSDWGREGQFF,TGTGCCACCAGTGACTGGGGGCGCGAAGGGCAGTTCTTC
many,NA,TRBV20-1,TRBJ1-2,CSASPRGDYGYTF,TGCAGTGCTAGCCCCCGGGGCGACTATGGCTACACCTTC
many,NA,TRBV6-1,TRBJ1-1,CASSGRTTTEAFF,TGTGCCAGCAGTGGTCGGACAACCACTGAAGCTTTCTTT
many,NA,TRBV6-1,TRBJ2-7,CASSKAGQDYEQYF,TGTGCCAGCAGCAAAGCGGGACAGGACTACGAGCAGTACTTC
many,NA,TRBV5-5,TRBJ2-7,CASSPSGREQYF,TGTGCCAGCAGTCCGTCGGGGCGGGAGCAGTACTTC
many,NA,TRBV20-1,TRBJ1-3,CSARGYSGNTIYF,TGCAGTGCTAGAGGTTACTCTGGAAACACCATATATTTT
NA,TRBD2,TRBV7-9,TRBJ2-1,CASSLAGTSYGEQFF,TGTGCCAGCAGCTTAGCGGGGACTAGCTACGGTGAGCAGTTCTTC
NA,TRBD2,TRBV20-1,TRBJ2-7,CSARGETSGRALGEQYF,TGCAGTGCTAGAGGCGAAACTAGCGGGAGGGCCTTGGGGGAGCAGTACTTC
many,TRBD1,TRBV7-3,TRBJ1-2,CASSKDRGQGYTF,TGTGCCAGCAGCAAGGACAGGGGGCAGGGCTACACCTTC
NA,NA,TRBV7-9,TRBJ2-3,CASSLALGPDTQYF,TGTGCCAGCAGCTTAGCGTTGGGCCCGGATACGCAGTATTTT
NA,NA,TRBV10-3,TRBJ1-5,CAISGNNNEQFFGPGTQHF,NA
NA,TRBD1,TRBV29-1,TRBJ1-2,CSLGGGEGYTF,TGCAGCTTAGGAGGGGGCGAAGGCTACACCTTC
NA,NA,TRBV7-2,TRBJ1-6,CASSLDRSGTNNSPLHF,TGTGCCAGCAGCTTAGATCGGTCGGGTACTAATAATTCACCCCTCCACTTT
many,NA,TRBV14,TRBJ2-7,CASSSRDPNNRYEQYF,TGTGCCAGCAGCTCCCGGGACCCCAACAACCGCTACGAGCAGTACTTC
many,NA,TRBV24-1,TRBJ1-4,CATSGGGDEKLFF,TGTGCCACCAGTGGAGGAGGAGATGAAAAACTGTTTTTT
NA,NA,TRBV10-3,TRBJ2-5,CAISPNQETQYF,TGTGCCATCAGTCCTAATCAAGAGACCCAGTACTTC
NA,NA,TRBV5-1,TRBJ2-3,CASSIGPRIPDTQYF,TGCGCCAGCAGCATCGGACCCAGGATCCCAGATACGCAGTATTTT